This T cell receptor (beta chain) comes out of a study of blood T cell repertoires in COVID-19. The V gene lost 4 bases and the J gene lost 3 bases, with 13 bases spanning the gap. The V gene's germline CDR1 is SGHRS and CDR2 YFSETQ. The CDR3 consists of 14 residues. Libraries were prepared by immunoSEQ multiplex PCR; TCRdb keeps only in-frame clonotypes and omits some of them. The sample comprises about 250,000 clones, approximately 86% of which are singletons, and just under 6.5% rests with the top ten. The chain employs TRBV5-1 and TRBJ1-1; D is undetermined. Sequencing input: peripheral blood. This clonotype was sampled from a woman in her fifties or sixties with active or convalescent COVID-19. CDR3 protein: CASSAISEDTEAFF. The CDR3 bases are TGCGCCAGCAGCGCCATAAGCGAGGACACTGAAGCTTTCTTT. Complete variable domain (other parts from reference TRBV5-1 and TRBJ1-1): KAGVTQTPRYLIKTRGQQVTLSCSPISGHRSVSWYQQTPGQGLQFLFEYFSETQRNKGNFPGRFSGRQFSNSRSEMNVSTLELGDSALYLCASSAISEDTEAFFGQGTRLTVV.